A single TCR beta chain is shown here with its context. The CDR3 consists of 15 residues. Per germline, CDR1 LNHNV and CDR2 YYDKDF (reference sequence). V lost 0 bases to trimming and J lost 5 bases; unmatched junction nucleotides: 6. This specimen belongs to a study of blood T cell repertoires in COVID-19. Produced via immunoSEQ multiplex PCR; TCRdb's table is partial and in-frame only. The top ten hold roughly 17% of the sample, which has 52,000 or so clones, 75% to 85% seen once. This rearrangement joins TRBV15 to TRBJ1-2; 7 bases are shared with TRBD1. Sequencing used peripheral blood. This receptor was identified in a man aged 35-49 years with acute or convalescent COVID-19. For the CDR3, the DNA is TGTGCCACCAGCAGAGATAAGGCAGGGGGTTATGGCTACACCTTC. It translates to CATSRDKAGGYGYTF.